The clone carrying this T cell receptor (beta chain) was detected only once. This sample was taken from a study of blood T cell repertoires in COVID-19. Study summary: Italy, Spain and the United States were the sources of the convalescent and acute COVID-19 samples. PBMCs, B-cell-depleted T cells, or T cells provided the cDNA or gDNA that made up the material.

Germline-derived CDR1 and CDR2 are LNHDA and SQIVND (reference sequence). The junction had 12 bases not matched to a gene; V was cut back by 4 bases and J by 6 bases. This CDR3 region has 16 residues. In the authors' workflow: Amplification of reference gene primers was used by the study to estimate nucleated cell counts. Here immunoSEQ multiplex PCR was the method, and the copy in TCRdb shows in-frame clones only, minus some. The V and J calls and clone size were taken over from that table, and D and trimming were inferred from the DNA. The table includes some 120,000 clones, less than 90% detected once.

This sequence was found in a man between 70 and 80 years old with acute or convalescent COVID-19. V is TRBV19 and J is TRBJ2-3; 8 bases align to TRBD2. The source material was peripheral blood. This CDR3 is CASSSPSGPSMDTQYF. In nucleotides, the CDR3 is TGTGCCAGTAGTAGCCCTAGCGGGCCCAGTATGGATACGCAGTATTTT.